The source of this TCR beta chain is a study of CD8 T cells in ankylosing spondylitis. TCRdb reprocessed the 5' RACE reads with MiXCR, giving one entry per CDR3 protein. The sample lists under 450,000 distinct CDR3 sequences; 15% to 20% were seen once. The count of this clonotype is one. The antigen is undetermined. The V gene's germline CDR1 is MDHEN and CDR2 SYDVKM. Deletions cut 2 bases from V and 4 bases from J, with 15 bases between. This CDR3 is built from 15 residues. Findings of the study overall: Disease-associated clones were reportedly significantly overrepresented in matched ankylosing spondylitis synovial fluid. Seemingly distinctive of ankylosing spondylitis blood was a TCR beta motif formed by eight highly homologous variants.

Sequenced input: blood, either unsorted or a sorted T cell fraction (not recorded which). The receptor's source is a male donor with ankylosing spondylitis. This chain uses TRBV28 with TRBJ2-7; D tentatively fits TRBD1 or TRBD2 (5 bases each). As DNA, the CDR3 is TGTGCCAGCAGTTTAACCGGGACGGTCCTTTACGAGCAGTACTTC. Protein product: CASSLTGTVLYEQYF.